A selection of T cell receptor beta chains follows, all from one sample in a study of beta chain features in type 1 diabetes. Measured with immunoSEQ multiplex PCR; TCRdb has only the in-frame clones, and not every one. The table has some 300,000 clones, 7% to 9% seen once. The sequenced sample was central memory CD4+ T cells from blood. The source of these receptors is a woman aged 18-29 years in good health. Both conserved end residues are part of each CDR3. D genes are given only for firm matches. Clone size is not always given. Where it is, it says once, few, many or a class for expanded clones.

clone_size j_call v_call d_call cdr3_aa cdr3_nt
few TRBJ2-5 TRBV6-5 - CASTAPGQETQYF TGTGCCAGCACCGCTCCGGGTCAAGAGACCCAGTACTTC
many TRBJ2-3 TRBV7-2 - CASSLMPSSDTQYF TGTGCCAGCAGCTTAATGCCCAGCAGTGATACGCAGTATTTT
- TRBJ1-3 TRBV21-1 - CASSKEDFRNTIYF TGTGCCAGCAGCAAAGAGGACTTCAGAAACACCATATATTTT
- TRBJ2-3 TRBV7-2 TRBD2 CASTWTSFTDTQYF TGTGCCAGCACCTGGACTAGCTTCACAGATACGCAGTATTTT
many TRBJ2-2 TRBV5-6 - CASSLLGTNTGELFF TGTGCCAGCAGCTTATTGGGTACCAACACCGGGGAGCTGTTTTTT
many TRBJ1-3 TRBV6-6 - CASSLIPGNTIYF TGTGCCAGCAGCCTCATACCTGGAAACACCATATATTTT
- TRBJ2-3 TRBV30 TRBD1 CAWGLGQGACYF TGTGCCTGGGGCCTCGGACAGGGGGCGTGTTATTTT
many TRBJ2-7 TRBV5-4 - CASSEGTTYEQYF TGTGCCAGCAGCGAGGGGACCACTTACGAGCAGTACTTC
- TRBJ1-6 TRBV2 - CASSEFLTANSPLHF TGTGCCAGCAGTGAATTCTTAACAGCTAATTCACCCCTCCACTTT
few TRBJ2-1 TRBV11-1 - CASSLVSGGAEQFF TGTGCCAGCAGCTTAGTCTCTGGAGGCGCTGAGCAGTTCTTC
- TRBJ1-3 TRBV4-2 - CASSHTPGTDSGNTIYF TGTGCCAGCAGCCATACCCCAGGGACCGACTCTGGAAACACCATATATTTT
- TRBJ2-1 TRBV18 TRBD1 CASSPVGQRFSNEQFF TGTGCCAGCTCACCCGTGGGACAGCGTTTTAGCAATGAGCAGTTCTTC
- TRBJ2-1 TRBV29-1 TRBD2 CSLTSETYNEQFF TGCAGCCTCACTAGCGAGACCTACAATGAGCAGTTCTTC
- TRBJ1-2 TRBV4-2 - CASSQERGQGYGYTF TGTGCCAGCAGCCAAGAGCGGGGGCAAGGGTATGGCTACACCTTC
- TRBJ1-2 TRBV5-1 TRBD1 CASSPSGTAVSGYTF TGCGCCAGCAGCCCTTCCGGGACAGCCGTATCTGGCTACACCTTC
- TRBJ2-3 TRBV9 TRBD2 CASSVAGGRTDTQYF TGTGCCAGCAGCGTAGCGGGGGGGCGTACAGATACGCAGTATTTT
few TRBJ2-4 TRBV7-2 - CASSRHSGGILDIQYF TGTGCCAGCAGCCGTCACTCAGGGGGGATACTGGACATTCAGTACTTC
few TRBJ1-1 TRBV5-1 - CASSLDSMNTEAFF TGCGCCAGCAGCTTGGACTCGATGAACACTGAAGCTTTCTTT
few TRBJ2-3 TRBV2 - CASSYWSRTDTQYF TGTGCCAGCAGTTACTGGAGTCGTACAGATACGCAGTATTTT
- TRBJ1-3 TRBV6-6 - CASSFLPGVDNTIYF TGTGCCAGCAGTTTTCTTCCCGGTGTGGACAACACCATATATTTT
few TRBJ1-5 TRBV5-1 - CASSFGIDQPQHF TGCGCCAGCAGCTTCGGGATCGATCAGCCCCAGCATTTT
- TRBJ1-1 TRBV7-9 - CASSLKGQNTEAFF TGTGCCAGCAGCTTAAAGGGTCAGAACACTGAAGCTTTCTTT
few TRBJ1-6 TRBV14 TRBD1 CASSRRTGANSPLHF TGTGCCAGCAGCCGGCGGACAGGGGCTAATTCACCCCTCCACTTT
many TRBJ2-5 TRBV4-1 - CASSQGLEYQETQYF TGCGCCAGCAGCCAAGGGCTTGAGTACCAAGAGACCCAGTACTTC
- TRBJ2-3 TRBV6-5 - CASSYSVSGTDTQYF TGTGCCAGCAGTTACTCGGTGTCGGGAACAGATACGCAGTATTTT
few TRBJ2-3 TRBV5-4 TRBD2 CASSGRTSGTTDTQYF TGTGCCAGCAGCGGCCGAACTAGCGGGACGACAGATACGCAGTATTTT
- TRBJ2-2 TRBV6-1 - CASNLDRSFTGELFF TGTGCCAGCAACCTAGACAGGTCTTTTACCGGGGAGCTGTTTTTT
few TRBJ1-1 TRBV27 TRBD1 CASTSPGTGREAFF TGTGCCAGCACTTCCCCCGGGACAGGCCGTGAAGCTTTCTTT
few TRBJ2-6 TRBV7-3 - CASIRSGANVLTF TGTGCCAGCATCCGATCTGGGGCCAACGTCCTGACTTTC
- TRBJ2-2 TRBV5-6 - CASSYRPSGTGELFF TGTGCCAGCAGTTACCGGCCCTCCGGCACCGGGGAGCTGTTTTTT
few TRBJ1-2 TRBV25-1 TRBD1 CASSEWGRGYGGYTF TGTGCCAGCAGTGAATGGGGCAGGGGGTATGGTGGCTACACCTTC
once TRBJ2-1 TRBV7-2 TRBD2 CASSFGTSGRAWEQFF TGTGCCAGCAGCTTCGGGACTAGCGGGAGGGCCTGGGAGCAGTTCTTC
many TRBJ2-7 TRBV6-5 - CASSPQVISSYEQYF TGTGCCAGCAGTCCGCAGGTCATTTCCTCCTACGAGCAGTACTTC
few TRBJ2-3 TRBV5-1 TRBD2 CASSFRGDPYTDTQYF TGCGCCAGCAGCTTTCGGGGGGACCCATACACAGATACGCAGTATTTT
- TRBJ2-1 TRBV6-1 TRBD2 CASRKLGLAIGEQFF TGTGCCAGCAGGAAACTGGGACTAGCTATCGGTGAGCAGTTCTTC
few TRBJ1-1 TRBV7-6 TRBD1 CASSFRQGTEAFF TGTGCCAGCAGCTTCCGACAGGGGACTGAAGCTTTCTTT
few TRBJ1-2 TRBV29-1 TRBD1 CSARDRLNYGYTF TGCAGCGCCCGGGACAGGTTAAACTATGGCTACACCTTC
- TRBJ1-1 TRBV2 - CASSEEMNTEAFF TGTGCCAGCAGCGAAGAGATGAACACTGAAGCTTTCTTT
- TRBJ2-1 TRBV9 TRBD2 CASSVNSGGNEQFF TGTGCCAGCAGCGTTAATAGCGGGGGGAATGAGCAGTTCTTC
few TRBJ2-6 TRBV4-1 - CASSQVLYRAGANVLTF TGCGCCAGCAGCCAAGTGTTATACCGCGCTGGGGCCAACGTCCTGACTTTC
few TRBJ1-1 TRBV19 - CASSIGPSNTEAFF TGTGCCAGTAGTATAGGACCGTCTAACACTGAAGCTTTCTTT
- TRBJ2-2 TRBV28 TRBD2 CASSLAGGPRNTGELFF TGTGCCAGCAGTTTGGCGGGGGGGCCCCGGAACACCGGGGAGCTGTTTTTT
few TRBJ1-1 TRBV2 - CASFSGLENTEAFF TGTGCCAGCTTTAGCGGACTGGAGAACACTGAAGCTTTCTTT
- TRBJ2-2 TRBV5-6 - CASSRSRTLRIGELFF TGTGCCAGCAGCCGGAGCAGGACTCTTAGGATCGGGGAGCTGTTTTTT
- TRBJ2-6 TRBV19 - CASSPRQAGANVLTF TGTGCCAGTAGTCCCAGGCAGGCTGGGGCCAACGTCCTGACTTTC
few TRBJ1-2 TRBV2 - CASRIRPSTLYGYTF TGTGCCAGCAGAATAAGGCCATCGACCCTTTATGGCTACACCTTC
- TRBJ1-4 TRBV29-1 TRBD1 CSAKPGSQGGEKLFF TGCAGCGCAAAACCGGGCAGCCAGGGGGGTGAAAAACTGTTTTTT
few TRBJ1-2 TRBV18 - CASSPTLQDGYTF TGTGCCAGCTCACCCACGCTGCAGGATGGCTACACCTTC
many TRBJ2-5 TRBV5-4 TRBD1 CASSSGQGQETQYF TGTGCCAGCAGCTCCGGACAGGGCCAAGAGACCCAGTACTTC
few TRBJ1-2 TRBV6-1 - CATKRTDSVYGYTF TGTGCCACCAAAAGAACTGACAGCGTCTATGGCTACACCTTC
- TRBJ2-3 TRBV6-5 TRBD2 CASSSTGTSGRNTQYF TGTGCCAGCAGTTCAACCGGGACTAGCGGGAGGAATACGCAGTATTTT
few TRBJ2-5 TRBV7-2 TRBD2 CASSLSGAGVRETQYF TGTGCCAGCAGCTTAAGTGGTGCGGGAGTTAGAGAGACCCAGTACTTC
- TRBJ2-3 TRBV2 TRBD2 CASRAGGARADTQYF TGTGCCAGCAGGGCCGGGGGGGCCAGGGCCGATACGCAGTATTTT
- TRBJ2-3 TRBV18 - CASSQAQDTQYF TGTGCCAGCTCCCAGGCTCAAGATACGCAGTATTTT
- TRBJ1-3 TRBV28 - CASSYVGQLFSGNTIYF TGTGCCAGCAGCTATGTCGGCCAGCTATTCTCTGGAAACACCATATATTTT
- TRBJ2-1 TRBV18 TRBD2 CASSLQGLAGHNEQFF TGTGCCAGCTCACTTCAGGGACTAGCGGGGCACAATGAGCAGTTCTTC
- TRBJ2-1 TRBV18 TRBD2 CASSLTGGRIDNEQFF TGTGCCAGCTCTCTCACCGGCGGGAGGATTGACAATGAGCAGTTCTTC
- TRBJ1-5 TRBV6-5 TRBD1 CASSLDRENQPQHF TGTGCCAGCAGCCTCGACAGGGAAAATCAGCCCCAGCATTTT
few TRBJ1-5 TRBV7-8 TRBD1 CASSGTDYSNQPQHF TGTGCCAGCAGCGGGACAGACTATAGCAATCAGCCCCAGCATTTT
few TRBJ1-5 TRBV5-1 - CASSSDSNQPQHF TGCGCCAGCAGCTCCGACAGCAATCAGCCCCAGCATTTT